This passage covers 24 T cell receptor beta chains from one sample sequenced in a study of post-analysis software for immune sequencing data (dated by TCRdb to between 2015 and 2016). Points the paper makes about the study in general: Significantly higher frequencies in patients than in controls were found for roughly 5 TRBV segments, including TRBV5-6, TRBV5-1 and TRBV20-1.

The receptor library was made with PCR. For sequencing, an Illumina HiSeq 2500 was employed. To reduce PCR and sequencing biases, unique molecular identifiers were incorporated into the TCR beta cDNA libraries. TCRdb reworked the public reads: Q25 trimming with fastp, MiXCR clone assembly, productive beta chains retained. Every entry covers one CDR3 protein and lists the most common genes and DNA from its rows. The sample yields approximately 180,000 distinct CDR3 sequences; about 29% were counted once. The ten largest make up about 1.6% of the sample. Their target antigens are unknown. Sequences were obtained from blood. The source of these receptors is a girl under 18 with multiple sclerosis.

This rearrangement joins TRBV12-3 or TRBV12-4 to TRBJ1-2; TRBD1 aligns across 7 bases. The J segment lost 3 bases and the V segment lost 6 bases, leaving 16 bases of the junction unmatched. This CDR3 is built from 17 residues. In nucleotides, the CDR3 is TGTGCCAGCAGGAGACAGGGTGGAGGGGATGTGGACTATGGCTACACCTTC. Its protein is CASRRQGGGDVDYGYTF.

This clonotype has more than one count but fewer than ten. The CDR3 DNA reads as TGTGCCAGCAGTTACTTAGCGGGATCCTCCCACCTAGCCAAAAACATTCAGTACTTC. Translating it yields CASSYLAGSSHLAKNIQYF. The chain joins TRBV28 to TRBJ2-4; the match to TRBD2 covers 8 bases. This CDR3 has 19 residues. Per the germline V gene, CDR1 is MDHEN and CDR2 is SYDVKM. V trimming: 4 bases; J trimming: 0 bases; junction bases outside the gene matches: 14.

In nucleotides, the CDR3 is TGCGCCAGCAGCCCTCTTCCGACCTTCAATCAGCCCCAGCATTTT. Residues: CASSPLPTFNQPQHF. The J gene is TRBJ1-5, the V gene TRBV4-1; the D is unclear. Germline loops: CDR1 MGHRA, CDR2 YSYEKL. Trimming shortened V by 4 bases and J by 3 bases, and 13 bases separated the two germline ends. The CDR3 loop spans 15 amino acids.

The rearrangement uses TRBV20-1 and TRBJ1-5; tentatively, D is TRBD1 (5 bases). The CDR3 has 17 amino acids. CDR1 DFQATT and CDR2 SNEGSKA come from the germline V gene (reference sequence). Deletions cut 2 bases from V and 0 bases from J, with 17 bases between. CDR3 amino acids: CSARPLTGGDSNQPQHF. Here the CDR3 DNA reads TGCAGTGCTAGACCACTAACAGGAGGGGATAGCAATCAGCCCCAGCATTTT.

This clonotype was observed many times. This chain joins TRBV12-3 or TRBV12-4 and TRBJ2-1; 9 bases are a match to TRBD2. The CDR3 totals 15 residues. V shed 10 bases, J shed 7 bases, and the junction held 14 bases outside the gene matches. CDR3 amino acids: CATRGGSGRRNEQFF. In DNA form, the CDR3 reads TGTGCCACGCGGGGCGGCAGCGGGAGGCGGAATGAGCAGTTCTTC.

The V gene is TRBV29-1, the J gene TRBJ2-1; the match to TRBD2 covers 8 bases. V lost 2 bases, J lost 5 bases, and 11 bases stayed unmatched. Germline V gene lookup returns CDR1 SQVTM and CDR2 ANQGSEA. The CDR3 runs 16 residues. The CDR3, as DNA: TGCAGCGTTGAACTCAGCGGGAGTAGGTCCGACAATGAGCAGTTCTTC. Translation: CSVELSGSRSDNEQFF.

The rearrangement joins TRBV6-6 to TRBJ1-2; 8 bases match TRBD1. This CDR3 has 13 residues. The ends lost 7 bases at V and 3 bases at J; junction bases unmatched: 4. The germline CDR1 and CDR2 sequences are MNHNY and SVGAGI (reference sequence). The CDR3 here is CASILTGDYGYTF. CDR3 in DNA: TGTGCCAGCATCCTGACAGGGGACTATGGCTACACCTTC.

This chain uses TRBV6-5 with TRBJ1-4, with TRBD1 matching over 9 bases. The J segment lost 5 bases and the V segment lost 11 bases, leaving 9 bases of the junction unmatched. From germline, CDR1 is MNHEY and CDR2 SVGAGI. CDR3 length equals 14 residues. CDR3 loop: CAGARDRENEKLFF. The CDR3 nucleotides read TGTGCCGGCGCCAGGGACAGGGAAAATGAAAAACTGTTTTTT.

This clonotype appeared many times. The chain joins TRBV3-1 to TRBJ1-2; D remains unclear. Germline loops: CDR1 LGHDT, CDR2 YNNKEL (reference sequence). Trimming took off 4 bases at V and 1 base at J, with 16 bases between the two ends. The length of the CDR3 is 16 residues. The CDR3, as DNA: TGTGCCAGCAGCCGCTCTGGAAGTACAATTAACTATGGCTACACCTTC. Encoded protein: CASSRSGSTINYGYTF. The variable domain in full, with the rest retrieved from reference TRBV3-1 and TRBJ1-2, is DTAVSQTPKYLVTQMGNDKSIKCEQNLGHDTMYWYKQDSKKFLKIMFSYNNKELIINETVPNRFSPKSPDKAHLNLHINSLELGDSAVYFCASSRSGSTINYGYTFGSGTRLTVV.

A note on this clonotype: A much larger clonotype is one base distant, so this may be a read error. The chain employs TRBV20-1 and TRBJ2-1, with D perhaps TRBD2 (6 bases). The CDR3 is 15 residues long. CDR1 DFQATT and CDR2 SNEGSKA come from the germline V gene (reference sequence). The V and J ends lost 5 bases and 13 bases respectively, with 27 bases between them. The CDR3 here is CSAQLPRITRETQFF. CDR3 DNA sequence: TGCAGTGCTCAACTCCCCCGGATAACACGGGAGACCCAGTTCTTC.

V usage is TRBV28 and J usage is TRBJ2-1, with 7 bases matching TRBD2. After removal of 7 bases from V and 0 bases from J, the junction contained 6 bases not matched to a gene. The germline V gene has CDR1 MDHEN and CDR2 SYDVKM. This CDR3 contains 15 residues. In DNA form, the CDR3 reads TGTGCCAGCACCATCGGCGGGAGCTCCTACAATGAGCAGTTCTTC. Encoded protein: CASTIGGSSYNEQFF.

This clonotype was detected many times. CDR3 nucleotide sequence: TGTGCCAGCAGTCTAGGCCAGACCCATACTACGCAGTATTTT. Amino acid sequence: CASSLGQTHTTQYF. The chain combines TRBV12-3 or TRBV12-4 with TRBJ2-3; D is unresolved. The CDR3 sequence is 14 residues long. The V and J ends lost 5 bases and 8 bases respectively, with 17 bases between them.

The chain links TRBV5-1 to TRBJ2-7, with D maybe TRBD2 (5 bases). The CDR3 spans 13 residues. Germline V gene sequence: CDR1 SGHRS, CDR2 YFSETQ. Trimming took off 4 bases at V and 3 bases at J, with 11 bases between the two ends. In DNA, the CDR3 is TGCGCCAGCAGCCCTAGCTCGGGCTACGAGCAGTACTTC. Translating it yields CASSPSSGYEQYF. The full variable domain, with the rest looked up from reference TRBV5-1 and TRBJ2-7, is KAGVTQTPRYLIKTRGQQVTLSCSPISGHRSVSWYQQTPGQGLQFLFEYFSETQRNKGNFPGRFSGRQFSNSRSEMNVSTLELGDSALYLCASSPSSGYEQYFGPGTRLTVT.

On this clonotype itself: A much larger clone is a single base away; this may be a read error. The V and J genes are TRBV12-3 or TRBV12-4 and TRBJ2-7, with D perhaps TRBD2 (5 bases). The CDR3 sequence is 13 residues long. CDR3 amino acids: CANSFGVSYEQYF. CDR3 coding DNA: TGTGCCAACAGTTTCGGGGTATCCTACGAGCAGTACTTC.

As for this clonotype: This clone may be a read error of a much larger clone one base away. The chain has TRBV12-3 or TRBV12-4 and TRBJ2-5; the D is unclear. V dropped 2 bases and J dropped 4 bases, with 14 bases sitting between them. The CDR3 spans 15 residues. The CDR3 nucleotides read TGTGCCAGCAGTTTAAGAGGCCAGACGCGAGAGACCCAGTACTTC. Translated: CASSLRGQTRETQYF.

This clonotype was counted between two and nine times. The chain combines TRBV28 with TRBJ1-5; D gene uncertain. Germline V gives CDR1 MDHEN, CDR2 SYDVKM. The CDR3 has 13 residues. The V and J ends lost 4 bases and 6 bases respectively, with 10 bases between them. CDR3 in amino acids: CASSWERPQPQHF. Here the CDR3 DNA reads TGTGCCAGCAGTTGGGAAAGGCCTCAGCCCCAGCATTTT.

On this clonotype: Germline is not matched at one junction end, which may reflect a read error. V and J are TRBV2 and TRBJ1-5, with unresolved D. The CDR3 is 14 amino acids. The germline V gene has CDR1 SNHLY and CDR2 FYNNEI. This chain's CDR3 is CASREDLSNQPQHF. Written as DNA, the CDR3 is TGTGCCAGCAGGGAAGACCTTAGCAATCAGCCCCAGCATTTT.

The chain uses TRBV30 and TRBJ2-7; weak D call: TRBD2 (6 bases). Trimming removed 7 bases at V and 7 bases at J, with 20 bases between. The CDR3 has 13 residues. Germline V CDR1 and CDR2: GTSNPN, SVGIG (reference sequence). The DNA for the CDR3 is TGTGCCTCTATGTCGCGGGGTCTTAGGGAGCAGTACTTC. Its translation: CASMSRGLREQYF.

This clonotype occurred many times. CDR3 region: CASSLTGRGYGYTF. The CDR3 nucleotides read TGTGCCAGCAGCTTAACAGGGAGGGGCTATGGCTACACCTTC. The chain uses TRBV5-6 and TRBJ1-2, with D possibly being TRBD1 (6 bases). V gave up 2 bases and J gave up 4 bases, with 12 bases separating them. Germline CDR1 is SGHDT and CDR2 is YYEEEE. The CDR3 runs to 14 residues.

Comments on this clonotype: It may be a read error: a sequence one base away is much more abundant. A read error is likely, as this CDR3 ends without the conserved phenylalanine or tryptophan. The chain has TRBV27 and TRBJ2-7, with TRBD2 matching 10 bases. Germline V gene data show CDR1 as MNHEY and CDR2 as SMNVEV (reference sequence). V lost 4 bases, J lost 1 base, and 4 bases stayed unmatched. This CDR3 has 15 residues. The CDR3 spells CASSSPSGSSYEQYL. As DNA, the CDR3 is TGTGCCAGCAGTTCCCCTAGCGGGAGTTCCTACGAGCAGTACTTA.

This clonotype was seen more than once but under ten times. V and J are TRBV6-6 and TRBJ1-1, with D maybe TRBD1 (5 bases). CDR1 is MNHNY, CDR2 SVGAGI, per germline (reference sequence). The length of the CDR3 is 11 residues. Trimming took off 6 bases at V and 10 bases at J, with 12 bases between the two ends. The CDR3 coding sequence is TGTGCCAGCAGCCAGACAGCTTCAGCTTTCTTT. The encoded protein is CASSQTASAFF.

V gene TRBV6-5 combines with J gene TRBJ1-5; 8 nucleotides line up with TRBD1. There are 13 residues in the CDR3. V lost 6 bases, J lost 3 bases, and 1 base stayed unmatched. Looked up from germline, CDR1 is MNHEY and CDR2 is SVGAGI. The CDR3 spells CASRTGDNQPQHF. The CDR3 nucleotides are TGTGCCAGCAGGACAGGGGACAATCAGCCCCAGCATTTT.

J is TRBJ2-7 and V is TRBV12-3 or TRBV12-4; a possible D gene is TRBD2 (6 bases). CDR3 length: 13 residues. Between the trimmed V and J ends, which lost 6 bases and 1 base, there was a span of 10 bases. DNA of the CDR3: TGTGCCAGCAGGGGGACTGCTTCCTACGAGCAGTACTTC. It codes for CASRGTASYEQYF.

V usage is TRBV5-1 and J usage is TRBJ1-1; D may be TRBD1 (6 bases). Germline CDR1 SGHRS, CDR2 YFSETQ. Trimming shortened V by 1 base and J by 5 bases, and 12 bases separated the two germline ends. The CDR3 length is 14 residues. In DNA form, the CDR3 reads TGCGCCAGCAGCTTGATACAGGGAGGGACTGAAGCTTTCTTT. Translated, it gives CASSLIQGGTEAFF.